The 15 T cell receptor beta chains in this list originate from one sample, sequenced in a study of blood T cells in healthy people across ages. Primed by a sample-barcoded 5' primer and a J-beta primer mix, a second PCR proceeded for 7 to 11 cycles. TCRdb reanalysed the 5' RACE reads using MiXCR and keeps one entry per CDR3 protein. The sample carries around 800,000 distinct CDR3 sequences, 53% recorded once. Material: blood. The receptors were gathered from a man of 80 years or more in good health.

This clonotype came up a few times. V is TRBV20-1 and J is TRBJ2-7; D may be TRBD2 (7 bases). Trimming removed 3 bases from V and 3 bases from J, with 15 bases in between. Germline values: CDR1 DFQATT, CDR2 SNEGSKA (reference sequence). The CDR3 is 14 amino acids. CDR3 residues: CSAREGGTLYEQYF. For the CDR3, the DNA is TGCAGTGCTAGGGAGGGGGGGACTCTCTACGAGCAGTACTTC.

This clonotype was seen only a few times. V usage is TRBV5-1 and J usage is TRBJ2-3; possible D gene TRBD2, 6 bases. The CDR3 totals 16 residues. Per germline, CDR1 SGHRS and CDR2 YFSETQ. Trimming removed 4 bases at V and 14 bases at J, with 29 bases between. The CDR3 sequence is CASSLSSTGGASHAYF. DNA of the CDR3: TGCGCCAGCAGCCTCAGCTCGACTGGCGGGGCGTCGCACGCGTATTTT.

This clonotype showed up just a few times. Relative to the germline gene, one junction end is altered; a read error may explain this. The chain uses TRBV12-3 or TRBV12-4 and TRBJ1-2; no firm D call. There are 13 residues in the CDR3. The DNA of the CDR3 is TGTGCCAGCAGTCCCAATCTCGGATATGGATACACCTTC. This codes for CASSPNLGYGYTF.

The chain has TRBV6-1 and TRBJ1-1, with 11 bases fitting TRBD1. Unmatched junction bases numbered 4, after V lost 6 bases and J lost 10 bases. The CDR3 consists of 12 residues. CDR1 and CDR2 (germline): MNHNS, SASEGT. The CDR3 coding sequence is TGTGCCAGCAGCGGACAGGGGGCTGGAGCTTTCTTT. Protein sequence: CASSGQGAGAFF.

The table lists this clonotype with a few counts. This chain uses TRBV15 with TRBJ1-1; D uncertain. Trimming took 0 bases from V and 0 from J, leaving 11 bases between them. Germline V gene data show CDR1 as LNHNV and CDR2 as YYDKDF (reference sequence). The CDR3 has 16 amino acids. As DNA, the CDR3 is TGTGCCACCAGCAGAGAGGGTGGCAGCCTGAACACTGAAGCTTTCTTT. As protein: CATSREGGSLNTEAFF. Based on the CDR3 plus reference TRBV15 and TRBJ1-1, the full variable domain is DAMVIQNPRYQVTQFGKPVTLSCSQTLNHNVMYWYQQKSSQAPKLLFHYYDKDFNNEADTPDNFQSRRPNTSFCFLDIRSPGLGDTAMYLCATSREGGSLNTEAFFGQGTRLTVV.

The J gene is TRBJ1-2, the V gene TRBV6-5; D possibly corresponds to TRBD1 (5 bases). Germline values: CDR1 MNHEY, CDR2 SVGAGI. The ends were cut back, 4 bases at V and 4 bases at J, with 22 bases in the middle. The CDR3 sequence is 17 residues long. CDR3 nucleotide sequence: TGTGCCAGCAGTTCTCTCCAGCTCAGGGACCTAAGCTATGGCTACACCTTC. Its protein is CASSSLQLRDLSYGYTF.

The chain couples TRBV5-1 to TRBJ2-5, with 7 positions matching TRBD2. The CDR3 length is 14 residues. CDR1 is SGHRS and CDR2 is YFSETQ in the germline V gene. J was trimmed by 11 bases and V by 1 base; bases with no gene match: 11. CDR3 residues: CASSLLAALGEQYF. The CDR3, as DNA: TGCGCCAGCAGCTTGCTAGCGGCACTTGGTGAGCAGTACTTC.

This clonotype has only a few counts. V and J are TRBV5-6 and TRBJ1-6; D perhaps matches TRBD1 (6 bases). The germline V gene encodes CDR1 SGHDT and CDR2 YYEEEE. V was shortened by 2 bases and J by 5 bases, with 11 bases between the two germline ends. The length of the CDR3 is 15 residues. The CDR3 region is CASSFGQTHNSPLHF. CDR3 nucleotide sequence: TGTGCCAGCAGCTTCGGACAGACTCATAATTCACCCCTCCACTTT. Supplemented by reference TRBV5-6 and TRBJ1-6, the full variable domain reads DAGVTQSPTHLIKTRGQQVTLRCSPKSGHDTVSWYQQALGQGPQFIFQYYEEEERQRGNFPDRFSGHQFPNYSSELNVNALLLGDSALYLCASSFGQTHNSPLHFGNGTRLTVT.

The V call is TRBV2, the J call TRBJ1-1; D not resolved. Between the trimmed V and J ends, which lost 6 bases and 0 bases, there was a span of 17 bases. Germline loops: CDR1 SNHLY, CDR2 FYNNEI. The CDR3 has 16 amino acids. The chain's CDR3 is CASRPRKPLMNTEAFF. As DNA, the CDR3 is TGTGCCAGCAGACCCCGGAAGCCCCTGATGAACACTGAAGCTTTCTTT.

This sequence joins TRBV27 and TRBJ1-2; 11 bases fit TRBD1. The CDR3 length is 12 residues. V was clipped by 4 bases and J by 13 bases; unmatched bases: 5. Looked up from germline, CDR1 is MNHEY and CDR2 is SMNVEV (reference sequence). In nucleotides, the CDR3 is TGTGCCAGCAGTTCGGGACAGGGGGGCCCCACCTTC. It codes for CASSSGQGGPTF.

The V call is TRBV3-1, the J call TRBJ2-3; D unclear. V dropped 2 bases and J dropped 3 bases, with 12 bases sitting between them. The CDR3 loop spans 15 amino acids. The germline V gene encodes CDR1 LGHDT and CDR2 YNNKEL (reference sequence). This CDR3 reads CASSQSWVWTDTQYF. DNA for the CDR3: TGTGCCAGCAGCCAAAGCTGGGTCTGGACAGATACGCAGTATTTT.

The genes are TRBV12-3 or TRBV12-4 and TRBJ2-7, with D hard to call. CDR3 length: 14 amino acids. V lost 4 bases, J lost 2 bases, and 12 bases lay in between. Here the CDR3 reads CASSWYRVAYEQYF. The CDR3 DNA is TGTGCCAGCAGTTGGTACCGCGTAGCCTACGAGCAGTACTTC.

The sample holds a few counts of this clonotype. The chain carries TRBV7-9 and TRBJ2-5; D gene ambiguous. The CDR3 has 15 amino acids. Trimming removed 2 bases from V and 1 base from J, with 11 bases in between. Looked up from germline, CDR1 is SEHNR and CDR2 is FQNEAQ (reference sequence). The CDR3 reads CASSLNVAAQETQYF. The DNA for the CDR3 is TGTGCCAGCAGCTTAAACGTGGCAGCCCAAGAGACCCAGTACTTC. Using reference TRBV7-9 and TRBJ2-5 for the parts outside the CDR3, the full variable domain is DTGVSQNPRHKITKRGQNVTFRCDPISEHNRLYWYRQTLGQGPEFLTYFQNEAQLEKSRLLSDRFSAERPKGSFSTLEIQRTEQGDSAMYLCASSLNVAAQETQYFGPGTRLLVL.

CDR3 bases: TGCGCCAGCAGCTTACCAGGGGAACACTATGGCTACACCTTC. Translating gives CASSLPGEHYGYTF. The rearrangement links TRBV5-1 to TRBJ1-2; possibly TRBD1 for D (6 bases). The ends were cut back, 2 bases at V and 3 bases at J, with 11 bases in the middle. Germline lookup yields CDR1 SGHRS and CDR2 YFSETQ. CDR3 length: 14 residues.

This clonotype was picked up one time. The chain uses TRBV6-1 and TRBJ1-5; a weak D match, TRBD1 (5 bases). Trimming left V 4 bases short and J 2 bases short, with 9 bases between. The CDR3 has 14 amino acids. Germline CDR1 MNHNS, CDR2 SASEGT. DNA for the CDR3: TGTGCCAGCAGTGCCAGGGCGGGCAATCAGCCCCAGCATTTT. Translating it yields CASSARAGNQPQHF.